This entry lists 24 T cell receptor beta chains sequenced from one sample in a study of PD-1 blockade in classical Hodgkin lymphoma. TCRdb's table, derived via immunoSEQ multiplex PCR, lists solely in-frame clones and lacks some. Among 4,000 to 4,500 clones listed, approximately 66% were seen once. Every patient relapsed after autologous stem cell transplantation, and brentuximab vedotin exposure varied. The sequencing here drew on peripheral blood mononuclear cells (PBMCs), taken before the second cycle of nivolumab. Receptor source: a human donor with classical Hodgkin lymphoma.

The chain is built from TRBV10-3 and TRBJ1-2; tentative D call: TRBD1 (6 bases). This CDR3 region has 13 residues. The germline V gene has CDR1 ENHRY and CDR2 SYGVKD. Trimming stripped 3 bases from V and 6 bases from J, with 11 bases between. The DNA for the CDR3 is TGTGCCATCAGTGATCGGCCAGGGGATGGCTACACCTTC. Its translation: CAISDRPGDGYTF.

In its sample, this clone was seen a few times. This chain connects TRBV7-8 to TRBJ2-7; D is possibly TRBD1 (5 bases). Trimming pared 1 base from V and 1 base from J, leaving 11 bases between. The CDR3 runs 15 residues. CDR1 and CDR2 from the germline V gene are SGHVS and FQNEAQ. The CDR3 is CASSLEGRKSYEQYF. CDR3 DNA sequence: TGTGCCAGCAGCTTAGAGGGGCGGAAGTCCTACGAGCAGTACTTC.

The CDR3 sequence: CASSWGRTGSFF. CDR3 sequence (DNA): TGTGCCAGCAGTTGGGGGCGGACAGGGTCGTTCTTC. The chain recombines TRBV6-1 with TRBJ2-1, with TRBD1 matching over 8 bases. The junction had 9 bases not matched to a gene; V was cut back by 5 bases and J by 15 bases. The CDR3 consists of 12 residues. Germline CDR1 is MNHNS and CDR2 is SASEGT.

The CDR3 sequence: CSARGPYEQYF. The CDR3 DNA reads TGCAGTGCTAGGGGCCCCTACGAGCAGTACTTC. V gene TRBV20-1 combines with J gene TRBJ2-7; D unclear. The ends were cut back, 3 bases at V and 2 bases at J, with 5 bases in the middle. This CDR3 spans 11 amino acids. Germline-derived CDR1 and CDR2 are DFQATT and SNEGSKA (reference sequence).

In its sample, this clone was seen a few times. The chain recombines TRBV9 with TRBJ2-7; D is possibly TRBD2 (6 bases). This CDR3 is 13 amino acids long. Germline CDR1 reads SGDLS; CDR2 reads YYNGEE. Trimming cost V 4 bases and J 6 bases, with 14 bases left between them. In DNA form, the CDR3 reads TGTGCCAGCAGCCCCCGCGCGGGGCCCGAGCAGTACTTC. This translates into CASSPRAGPEQYF. Full variable domain (missing parts from reference TRBV9 and TRBJ2-7): DSGVTQTPKHLITATGQRVTLRCSPRSGDLSVYWYQQSLDQGLQFLIQYYNGEERAKGNILERFSAQQFPDLHSELNLSSLELGDSALYFCASSPRAGPEQYFGPGTRLTVT.

V gene TRBV11-2 combines with J gene TRBJ2-3, with D possibly being TRBD1 (6 bases). Trimming removed 3 bases at V and 5 bases at J, with 21 bases between. The CDR3 is made up of 17 amino acids. The germline CDR1 and CDR2 sequences are SGHAT and FQNNGV. The CDR3 reads CASSFVVRGSGQDTQYF. The CDR3 DNA follows: TGTGCCAGCAGCTTCGTCGTTAGGGGGAGCGGACAAGATACGCAGTATTTT.

The chain carries TRBV5-1 and TRBJ2-7; a weak D match, TRBD1 (6 bases). Trimming cost V 4 bases and J 2 bases, with 13 bases left between them. This CDR3 region has 14 residues. Germline assignment: CDR1 SGHRS and CDR2 YFSETQ. CDR3 protein: CASSQGQGTYEQYF. The DNA of the CDR3 is TGCGCCAGCAGCCAGGGACAAGGAACCTACGAGCAGTACTTC. Drawing the rest from reference TRBV5-1 and TRBJ2-7, the complete variable domain is KAGVTQTPRYLIKTRGQQVTLSCSPISGHRSVSWYQQTPGQGLQFLFEYFSETQRNKGNFPGRFSGRQFSNSRSEMNVSTLELGDSALYLCASSQGQGTYEQYFGPGTRLTVT.

J is TRBJ2-7 and V is TRBV5-4, with TRBD2 identical over 13 bases. There are 15 residues in the CDR3. The junction had 2 bases not matched to a gene; V was cut back by 3 bases and J by 2 bases. Germline values: CDR1 SGHNT, CDR2 YYREEE (reference sequence). The CDR3 DNA reads TGTGCCAGCAGCTCAGGACTAGCGGGAGCCTACGAGCAGTACTTC. This gives the protein CASSSGLAGAYEQYF.

By share, this clone ranks as large. The chain has TRBV11-2 and TRBJ1-1; D is uncertain. V dropped 5 bases and J dropped 11 bases, with 12 bases sitting between them. From germline, CDR1 is SGHAT and CDR2 FQNNGV. The CDR3 has 11 residues. The CDR3 coding sequence is TGTGCCAGCAGCACGGGAGATTGGGCTTTCTTT. This encodes CASSTGDWAFF.

The chain joins TRBV6-5 to TRBJ1-1; weak D call: TRBD1 (5 bases). Between the trimmed V and J ends, which lost 2 bases and 11 bases, there was a span of 12 bases. The CDR3 is made up of 12 amino acids. Germline CDR1 reads MNHEY; CDR2 reads SVGAGI. The CDR3 bases are TGTGCCAGCAGTTACAGGGGAGCTAGTGCTTTCTTT. Its protein product is CASSYRGASAFF.

This clone has a single count. The chain links TRBV18 to TRBJ2-5; 8 positions match TRBD1. The V segment lost 4 bases and the J segment 3 bases; nucleotides outside the gene matches: 4. The CDR3 extends over 14 amino acids. The germline CDR1 and CDR2 sequences are KGHSH and LQKENI. CDR3 protein: CASSLQTGEETQYF. DNA for the CDR3: TGTGCCAGCTCACTGCAGACAGGGGAAGAGACCCAGTACTTC.

This chain connects TRBV7-9 to TRBJ1-5; D remains ambiguous. Germline V lookup: CDR1 SEHNR, CDR2 FQNEAQ (reference sequence). With 4 bases removed from V and 7 bases from J, the gap between germline ends came to 11 bases. The CDR3 consists of 13 residues. The CDR3 bases are TGTGCCAGCAGCTCAACCTTGGGGCAGCCCCAGCATTTT. Protein: CASSSTLGQPQHF.

Written as DNA, the CDR3 is TGTGCCAGCAGCTTAGGAACCCAGCCCCAGCATTTT. It translates to CASSLGTQPQHF. V gene TRBV7-9 combines with J gene TRBJ1-5; D gene ambiguous. CDR1 SEHNR and CDR2 FQNEAQ come from the germline V gene (reference sequence). Between the trimmed V and J ends, which lost 1 base and 7 bases, there was a span of 5 bases. The CDR3 consists of 12 residues.

This chain joins TRBV28 and TRBJ2-1; D not certain. The germline CDR1 and CDR2 sequences are MDHEN and SYDVKM. Trimming stripped 2 bases from V and 7 bases from J, with 9 bases between. The CDR3 runs 13 residues. This CDR3 is CASSLTGTNEQFF. The CDR3 coding sequence is TGTGCCAGCAGTTTAACGGGTACTAATGAGCAGTTCTTC.

The rearrangement links TRBV19 to TRBJ2-3; 12 positions match TRBD2. Trimming cost V 5 bases and J 8 bases; bases outside gene matches: 11. The CDR3 is 16 residues long. Germline values: CDR1 LNHDA, CDR2 SQIVND (reference sequence). The CDR3 protein is CASSGTTSGRGGTQYF. CDR3 sequence (DNA): TGTGCCAGTAGTGGGACGACTAGCGGGAGAGGGGGTACGCAGTATTTT.

CDR3 nucleotide sequence: TGTGCCAGTAGTAAGATCGGGACCCCCGTTCAGCATTTT. This sequence encodes CASSKIGTPVQHF. This chain joins TRBV19 and TRBJ1-5; D might be TRBD1 (5 bases). Germline CDR1 and CDR2: LNHDA and SQIVND (reference sequence). The V end lost 4 bases, the J end lost 13 bases, and 17 bases lay between the germline ends. The CDR3 runs to 13 residues.

The chain links TRBV19 to TRBJ2-7, with a possible D match to TRBD1 (6 bases). This CDR3 is 15 amino acids long. The ends were cut back, 1 base at V and 2 bases at J, with 12 bases in the middle. Germline CDR1 is LNHDA and CDR2 is SQIVND (reference sequence). The CDR3 region is CASSIAGQLPYEQYF. The CDR3, as DNA: TGTGCCAGTAGTATAGCCGGACAGCTACCCTACGAGCAGTACTTC. Full variable domain (rest looked up from reference TRBV19 and TRBJ2-7): DGGITQSPKYLFRKEGQNVTLSCEQNLNHDAMYWYRQDPGQGLRLIYYSQIVNDFQKGDIAEGYSVSREKKESFPLTVTSAQKNPTAFYLCASSIAGQLPYEQYFGPGTRLTVT.

The rearrangement links TRBV4-1 to TRBJ1-4; no firm D call. The germline V gene has CDR1 MGHRA and CDR2 YSYEKL. The CDR3 contains 14 residues. The V end was cut by 3 bases, the J end by 5 bases, with 10 bases between. DNA for the CDR3: TGCGCCAGCAGCCAGAGGACCTTGAATGAAAAACTGTTTTTT. Translation: CASSQRTLNEKLFF.

The V call is TRBV23-1, the J call TRBJ1-6; D is ambiguous. TRBV23-1 is given ORF status, its function remaining uncertain. Trimming stripped 11 bases from V and 10 bases from J, with 15 bases between. The CDR3 totals 12 residues. The CDR3 loop reads CAHRPTTSPLHF. CDR3 DNA: TGCGCCCATCGACCCACCACATCACCCCTCCACTTT.

The CDR3 DNA reads as TGTGCCAGCAGCTTGGACCGCTCTGGGGCCAACGTCCTGACTTTC. Translated: CASSLDRSGANVLTF. This chain connects TRBV5-6 to TRBJ2-6, with D unclear. Trimming cost V 0 bases and J 0 bases, with 4 bases left between them. Germline assignment: CDR1 SGHDT and CDR2 YYEEEE. CDR3 length: 15 amino acids.

V is TRBV19 and J is TRBJ2-7; tentatively, D is TRBD2 (5 bases). CDR1 and CDR2 from the germline V gene are LNHDA and SQIVND (reference sequence). Trimming left V 2 bases short and J 2 bases short, with 13 bases between. This CDR3 is built from 15 residues. The CDR3 region has the DNA TGTGCCAGTAGTATATTTGGGAGAGGCCCCTACGAGCAGTACTTC. Translation gives CASSIFGRGPYEQYF.

This clone was seen only a few times. J is TRBJ1-2 and V is TRBV28; D is undetermined. From germline, CDR1 is MDHEN and CDR2 SYDVKM. The CDR3 sequence is 11 residues long. The V and J ends lost 6 bases and 5 bases respectively, with 7 bases between them. CDR3 bases: TGTGCCAGCAGGGGTGGGTATGGCTACACCTTC. It encodes CASRGGYGYTF.

The chain combines TRBV4-1 with TRBJ2-1; tentative D call: TRBD2 (5 bases). The CDR3 covers 16 residues. CDR1 and CDR2 (germline): MGHRA, YSYEKL. Trimming stripped 1 base from V and 6 bases from J, with 16 bases between. CDR3: CASSQVRGQLGNEQFF. CDR3 sequence (DNA): TGCGCCAGCAGCCAAGTGCGAGGGCAATTGGGCAATGAGCAGTTCTTC.

This clone was recorded a few times. The chain recombines TRBV5-4 with TRBJ1-2; possible D gene TRBD1, 6 bases. The ends were cut back, 2 bases at V and 7 bases at J, with 15 bases in the middle. Germline V gives CDR1 SGHNT, CDR2 YYREEE (reference sequence). The CDR3 covers 14 residues. The DNA of the CDR3 is TGTGCCAGCAGCTTAGCAGGGGCGTTGAGTGGCTACACCTTC. This codes for CASSLAGALSGYTF. Variable domain in full (rest from reference TRBV5-4 and TRBJ1-2): ETGVTQSPTHLIKTRGQQVTLRCSSQSGHNTVSWYQQALGQGPQFIFQYYREEENGRGNFPPRFSGLQFPNYSSELNVNALELDDSALYLCASSLAGALSGYTFGSGTRLTVV.